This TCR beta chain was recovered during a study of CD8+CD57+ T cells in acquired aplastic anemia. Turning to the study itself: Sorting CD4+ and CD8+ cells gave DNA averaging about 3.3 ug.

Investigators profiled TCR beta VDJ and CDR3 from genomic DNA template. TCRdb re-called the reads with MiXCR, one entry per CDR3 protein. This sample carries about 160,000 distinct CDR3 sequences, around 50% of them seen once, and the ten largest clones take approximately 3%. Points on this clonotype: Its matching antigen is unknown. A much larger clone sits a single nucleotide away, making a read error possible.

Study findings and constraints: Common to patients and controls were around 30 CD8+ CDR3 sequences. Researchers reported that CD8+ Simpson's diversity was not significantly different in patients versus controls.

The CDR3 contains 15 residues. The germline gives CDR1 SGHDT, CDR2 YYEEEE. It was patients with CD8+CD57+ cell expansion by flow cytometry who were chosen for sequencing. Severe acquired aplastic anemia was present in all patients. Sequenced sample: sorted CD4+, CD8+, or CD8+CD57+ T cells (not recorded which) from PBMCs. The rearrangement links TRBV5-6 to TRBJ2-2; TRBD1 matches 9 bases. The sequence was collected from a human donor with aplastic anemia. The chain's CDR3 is CASSRWDRDTRELFF. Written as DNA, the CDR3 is TGTGCCAGCAGCCGCTGGGACAGGGACACCCGGGAGCTGTTTTTT.